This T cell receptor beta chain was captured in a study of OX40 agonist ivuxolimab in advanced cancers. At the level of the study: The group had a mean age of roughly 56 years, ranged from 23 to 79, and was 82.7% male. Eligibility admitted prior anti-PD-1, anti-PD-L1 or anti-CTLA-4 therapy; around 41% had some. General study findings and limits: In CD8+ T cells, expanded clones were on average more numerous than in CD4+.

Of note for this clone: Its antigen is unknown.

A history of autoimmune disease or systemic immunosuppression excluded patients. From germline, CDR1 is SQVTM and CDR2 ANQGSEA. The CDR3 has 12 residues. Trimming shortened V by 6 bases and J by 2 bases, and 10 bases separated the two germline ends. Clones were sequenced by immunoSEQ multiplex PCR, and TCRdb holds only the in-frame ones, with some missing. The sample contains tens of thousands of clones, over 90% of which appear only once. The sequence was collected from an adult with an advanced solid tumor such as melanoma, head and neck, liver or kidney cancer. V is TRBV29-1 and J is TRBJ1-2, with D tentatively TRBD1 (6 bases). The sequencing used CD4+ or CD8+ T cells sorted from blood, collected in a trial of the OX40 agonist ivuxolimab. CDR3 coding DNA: TGCAGCGTCGTCGGACAGAACTATGGCTACACCTTC. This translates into CSVVGQNYGYTF.